The entry that follows covers one T cell receptor (beta chain) sequence. The data derive from a study of control samples from healthy donors and cancer patients. The germline CDR1 and CDR2 sequences are MNHEY and SVGEGT. The germline V and J ends were trimmed by 2 bases and 0 bases, with 11 bases remaining between them. The CDR3 totals 16 residues. Using immunoSEQ multiplex PCR, the repertoire was profiled, and TCRdb retains in-frame clones only, with some absent. The sample records about 190,000 clones, roughly nine tenths being singletons. This TCR came from a man aged 25 to 40 in good health. The sequenced sample consisted of blood. The rearrangement links TRBV6-2 or TRBV6-3 to TRBJ1-5; D unclear. For the CDR3, the DNA is TGTGCCAGCAGTTACGGTATCAGTCATAGCAATCAGCCCCAGCATTTT. This encodes CASSYGISHSNQPQHF.